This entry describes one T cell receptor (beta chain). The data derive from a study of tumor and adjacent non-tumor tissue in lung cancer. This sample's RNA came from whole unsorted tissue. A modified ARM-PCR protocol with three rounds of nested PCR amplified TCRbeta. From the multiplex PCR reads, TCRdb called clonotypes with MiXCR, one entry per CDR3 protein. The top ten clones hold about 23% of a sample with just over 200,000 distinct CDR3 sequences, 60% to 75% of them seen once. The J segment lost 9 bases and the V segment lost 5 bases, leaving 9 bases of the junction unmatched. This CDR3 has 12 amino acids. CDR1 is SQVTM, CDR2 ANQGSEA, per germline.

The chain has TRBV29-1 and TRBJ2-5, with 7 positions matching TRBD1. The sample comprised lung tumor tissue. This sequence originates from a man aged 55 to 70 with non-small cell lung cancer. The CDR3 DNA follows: TGCAGCGTTCAGAGTATTACAGGGGCCCAGTACTTC. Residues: CSVQSITGAQYF.